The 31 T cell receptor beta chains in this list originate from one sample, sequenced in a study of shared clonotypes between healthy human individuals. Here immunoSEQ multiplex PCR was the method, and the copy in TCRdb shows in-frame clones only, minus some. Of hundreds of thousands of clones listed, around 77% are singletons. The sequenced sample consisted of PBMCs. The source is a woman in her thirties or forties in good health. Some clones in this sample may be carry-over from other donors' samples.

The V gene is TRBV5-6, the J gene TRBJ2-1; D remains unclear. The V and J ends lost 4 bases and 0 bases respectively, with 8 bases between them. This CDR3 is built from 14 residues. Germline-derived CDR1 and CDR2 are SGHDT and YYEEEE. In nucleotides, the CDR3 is TGTGCCAGCAGCGGCATCAGCTCCTACAATGAGCAGTTCTTC. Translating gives CASSGISSYNEQFF.

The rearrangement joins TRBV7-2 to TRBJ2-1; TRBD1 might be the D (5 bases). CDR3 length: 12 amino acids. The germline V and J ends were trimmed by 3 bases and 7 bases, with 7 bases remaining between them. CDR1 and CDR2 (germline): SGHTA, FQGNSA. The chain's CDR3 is CASSFQGNEQFF. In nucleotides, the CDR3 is TGTGCCAGCAGCTTCCAGGGTAATGAGCAGTTCTTC. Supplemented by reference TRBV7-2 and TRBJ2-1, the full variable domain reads GAGVSQSPSNKVTEKGKDVELRCDPISGHTALYWYRQSLGQGLEFLIYFQGNSAPDKSGLPSDRFSAERTGGSVSTLTIQRTQQEDSAVYLCASSFQGNEQFFGPGTRLTVL.

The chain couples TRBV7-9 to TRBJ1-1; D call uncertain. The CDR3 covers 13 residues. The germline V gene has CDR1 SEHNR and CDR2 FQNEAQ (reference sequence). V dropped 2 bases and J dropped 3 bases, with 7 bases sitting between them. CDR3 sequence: CASSLQEDTEAFF. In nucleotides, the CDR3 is TGTGCCAGCAGCTTACAGGAGGACACTGAAGCTTTCTTT.

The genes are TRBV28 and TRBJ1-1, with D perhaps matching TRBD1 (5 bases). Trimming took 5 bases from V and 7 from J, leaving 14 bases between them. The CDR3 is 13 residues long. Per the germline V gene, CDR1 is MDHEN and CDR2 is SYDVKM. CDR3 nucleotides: TGTGCCAGCAGTGGGGGGAGGGCACGTGAAGCTTTCTTT. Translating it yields CASSGGRAREAFF.

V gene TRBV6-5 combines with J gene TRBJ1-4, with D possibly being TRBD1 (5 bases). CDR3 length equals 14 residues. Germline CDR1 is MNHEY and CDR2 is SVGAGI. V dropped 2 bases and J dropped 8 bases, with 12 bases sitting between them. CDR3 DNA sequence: TGTGCCAGCAGTTACGGTCTGGAGGGGGAAAAACTGTTTTTT. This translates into CASSYGLEGEKLFF.

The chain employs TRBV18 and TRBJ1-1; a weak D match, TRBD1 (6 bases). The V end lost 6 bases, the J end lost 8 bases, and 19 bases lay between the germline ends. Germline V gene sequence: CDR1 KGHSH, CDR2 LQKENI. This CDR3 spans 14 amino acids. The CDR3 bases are TGTGCCAGCTCGCCGTGGGGCAACCAGGGGGAAGCTTTCTTT. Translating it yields CASSPWGNQGEAFF.

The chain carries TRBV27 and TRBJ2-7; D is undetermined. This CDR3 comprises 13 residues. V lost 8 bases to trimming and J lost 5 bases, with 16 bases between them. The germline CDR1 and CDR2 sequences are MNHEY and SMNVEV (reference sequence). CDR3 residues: CASARVYEDEQYF. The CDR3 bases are TGTGCCAGCGCCCGGGTCTACGAGGACGAGCAGTACTTC.

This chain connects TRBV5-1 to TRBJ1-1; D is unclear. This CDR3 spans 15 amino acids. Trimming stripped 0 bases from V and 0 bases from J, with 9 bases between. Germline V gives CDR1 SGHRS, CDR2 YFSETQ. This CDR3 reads CASSLVGTMNTEAFF. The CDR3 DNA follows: TGCGCCAGCAGCTTGGTCGGAACTATGAACACTGAAGCTTTCTTT.

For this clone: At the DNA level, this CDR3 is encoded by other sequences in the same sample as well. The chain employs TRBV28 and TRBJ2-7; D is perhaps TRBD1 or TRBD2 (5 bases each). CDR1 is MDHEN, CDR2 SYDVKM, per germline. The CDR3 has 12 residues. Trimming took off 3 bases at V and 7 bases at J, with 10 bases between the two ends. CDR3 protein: CASSLRGLEQYF. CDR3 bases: TGTGCCAGCAGTTTGAGGGGCTTGGAGCAGTACTTC.

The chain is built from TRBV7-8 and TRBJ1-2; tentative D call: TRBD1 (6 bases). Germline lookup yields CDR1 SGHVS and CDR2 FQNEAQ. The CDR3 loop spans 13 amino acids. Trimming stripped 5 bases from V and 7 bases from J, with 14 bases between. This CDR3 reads CASSISGAAGYTF. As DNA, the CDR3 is TGTGCCAGCAGCATCTCAGGGGCTGCTGGCTACACCTTC. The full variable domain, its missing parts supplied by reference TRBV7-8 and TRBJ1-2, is GAGVSQSPRYKVAKRGQDVALRCDPISGHVSLFWYQQALGQGPEFLTYFQNEAQLDKSGLPSDRFFAERPEGSVSTLKIQRTQQEDSAVYLCASSISGAAGYTFGSGTRLTVV.

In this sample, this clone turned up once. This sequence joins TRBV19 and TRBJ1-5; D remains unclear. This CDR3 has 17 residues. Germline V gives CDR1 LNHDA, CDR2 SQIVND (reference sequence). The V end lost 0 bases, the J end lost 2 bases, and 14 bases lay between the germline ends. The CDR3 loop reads CASSIDRWASGNQPQHF. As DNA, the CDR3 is TGTGCCAGTAGTATAGATCGTTGGGCGTCGGGCAATCAGCCCCAGCATTTT. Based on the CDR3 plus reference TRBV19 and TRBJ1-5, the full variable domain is DGGITQSPKYLFRKEGQNVTLSCEQNLNHDAMYWYRQDPGQGLRLIYYSQIVNDFQKGDIAEGYSVSREKKESFPLTVTSAQKNPTAFYLCASSIDRWASGNQPQHFGDGTRLSIL.

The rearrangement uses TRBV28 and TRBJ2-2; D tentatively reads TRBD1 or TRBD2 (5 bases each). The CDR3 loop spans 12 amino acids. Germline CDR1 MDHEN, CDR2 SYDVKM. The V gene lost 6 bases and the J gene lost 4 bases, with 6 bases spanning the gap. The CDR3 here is CASRRGTGELFF. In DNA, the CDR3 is TGTGCCAGCAGGAGGGGCACCGGGGAGCTGTTTTTT.

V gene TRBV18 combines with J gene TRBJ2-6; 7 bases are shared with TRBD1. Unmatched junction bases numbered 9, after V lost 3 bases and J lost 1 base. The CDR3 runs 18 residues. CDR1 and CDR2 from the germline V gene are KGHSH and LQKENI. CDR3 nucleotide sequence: TGTGCCAGCTCACCGACGGTCCCGGGACAGTCTGGGGCCAACGTCCTGACTTTC. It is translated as CASSPTVPGQSGANVLTF.

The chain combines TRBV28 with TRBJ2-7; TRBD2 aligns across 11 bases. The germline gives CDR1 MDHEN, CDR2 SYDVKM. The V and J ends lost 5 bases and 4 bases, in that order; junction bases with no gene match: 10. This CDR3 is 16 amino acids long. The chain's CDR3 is CASSPGGTSGLYEQYF. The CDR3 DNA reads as TGTGCCAGCAGTCCTGGGGGGACTAGCGGACTTTACGAGCAGTACTTC. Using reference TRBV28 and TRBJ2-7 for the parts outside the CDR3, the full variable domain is DVKVTQSSRYLVKRTGEKVFLECVQDMDHENMFWYRQDPGLGLRLIYFSYDVKMKEKGDIPEGYSVSREKKERFSLILESASTNQTSMYLCASSPGGTSGLYEQYFGPGTRLTVT.

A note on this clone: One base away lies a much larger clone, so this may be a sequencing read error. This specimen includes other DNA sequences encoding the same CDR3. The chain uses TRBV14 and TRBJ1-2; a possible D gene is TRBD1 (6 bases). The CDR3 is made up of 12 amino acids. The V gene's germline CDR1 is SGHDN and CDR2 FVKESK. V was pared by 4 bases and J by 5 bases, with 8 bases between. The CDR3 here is CASSRQGYGYTF. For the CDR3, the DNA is TGTGCCAGCAGCCGCCAGGGGTATGGCTACACCTTC.

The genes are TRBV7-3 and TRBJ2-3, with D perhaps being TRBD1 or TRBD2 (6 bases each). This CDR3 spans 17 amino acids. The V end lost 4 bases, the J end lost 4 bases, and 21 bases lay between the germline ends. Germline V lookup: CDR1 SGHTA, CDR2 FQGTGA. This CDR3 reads CASSSRLQGGGADTQYF. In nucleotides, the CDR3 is TGTGCCAGCAGCTCACGATTACAGGGTGGAGGGGCAGATACGCAGTATTTT.

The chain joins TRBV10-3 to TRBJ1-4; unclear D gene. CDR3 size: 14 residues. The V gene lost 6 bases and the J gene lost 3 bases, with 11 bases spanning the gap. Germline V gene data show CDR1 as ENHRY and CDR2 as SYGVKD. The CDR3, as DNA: TGTGCCATCAGCGAGAGCGGGGCTAATGAAAAACTGTTTTTT. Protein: CAISESGANEKLFF.

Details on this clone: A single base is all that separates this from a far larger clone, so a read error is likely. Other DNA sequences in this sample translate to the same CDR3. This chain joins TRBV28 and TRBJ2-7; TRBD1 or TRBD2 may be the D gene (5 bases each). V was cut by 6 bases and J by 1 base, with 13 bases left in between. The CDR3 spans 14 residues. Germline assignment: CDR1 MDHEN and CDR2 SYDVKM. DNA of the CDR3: TGTGCCAGCAGGGGAGAAGGGGAGTCCTACGAGCAGTACTTC. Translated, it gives CASRGEGESYEQYF.

As DNA, the CDR3 is TGCGCCAGCAGCTTGGGTCGGACTAGCGGGGGACCTAACAATGAGCAGTTCTTC. As protein: CASSLGRTSGGPNNEQFF. J is TRBJ2-1 and V is TRBV5-1; 13 bases line up with TRBD2. The CDR3 extends over 18 amino acids. CDR1 SGHRS and CDR2 YFSETQ come from the germline V gene. V shed 0 bases and J 5 bases; nucleotides not matched to a gene: 8.

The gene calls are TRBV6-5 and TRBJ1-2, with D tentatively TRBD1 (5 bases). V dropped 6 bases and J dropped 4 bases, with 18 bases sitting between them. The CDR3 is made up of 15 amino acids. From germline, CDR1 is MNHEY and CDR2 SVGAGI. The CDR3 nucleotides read TGTGCCAGCAGACCCCGGGGGGGGAGAGGCTATGGCTACACCTTC. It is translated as CASRPRGGRGYGYTF.

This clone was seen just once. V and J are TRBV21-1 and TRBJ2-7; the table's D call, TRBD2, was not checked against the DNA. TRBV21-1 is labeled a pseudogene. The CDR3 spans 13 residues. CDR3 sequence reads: CASRGGWGDEQYF. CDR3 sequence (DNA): TGTGCCAGCAGGGGGGGTTGGGGAGACGAGCAGTACTTC.

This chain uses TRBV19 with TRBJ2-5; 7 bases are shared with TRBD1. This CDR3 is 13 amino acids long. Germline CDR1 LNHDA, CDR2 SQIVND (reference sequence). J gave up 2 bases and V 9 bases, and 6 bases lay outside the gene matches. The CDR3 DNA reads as TGTGCCAGCGCCCGGGACAGACAAGAGACCCAGTACTTC. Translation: CASARDRQETQYF.

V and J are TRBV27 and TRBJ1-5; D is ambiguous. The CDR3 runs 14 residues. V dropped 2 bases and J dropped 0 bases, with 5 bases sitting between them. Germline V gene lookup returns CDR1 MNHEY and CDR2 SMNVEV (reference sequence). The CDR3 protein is CASSLAYSNQPQHF. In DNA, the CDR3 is TGTGCCAGCAGTTTAGCATATAGCAATCAGCCCCAGCATTTT.

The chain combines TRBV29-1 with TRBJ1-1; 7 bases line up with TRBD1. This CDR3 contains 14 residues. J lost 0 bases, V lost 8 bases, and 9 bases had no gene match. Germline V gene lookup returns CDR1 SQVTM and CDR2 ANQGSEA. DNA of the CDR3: TGCAGCACCGTGAGGACAGGCATGAACACTGAAGCTTTCTTT. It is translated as CSTVRTGMNTEAFF.

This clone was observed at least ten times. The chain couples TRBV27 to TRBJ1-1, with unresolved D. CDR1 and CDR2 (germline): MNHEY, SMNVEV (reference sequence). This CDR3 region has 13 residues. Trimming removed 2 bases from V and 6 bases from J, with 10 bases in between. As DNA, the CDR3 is TGTGCCAGCAGTTTAACCGGACGGGCTGAAGCTTTCTTT. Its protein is CASSLTGRAEAFF.

The CDR3 region has the DNA TGTGCCAGCAGCTTAGTCGCTAGCGGGAGTGAGACCCAGTACTTC. It specifies CASSLVASGSETQYF. This sequence joins TRBV7-2 and TRBJ2-5; TRBD2 matches at 10 bases. V was pared by 1 base and J by 5 bases, with 4 bases of the junction left unmatched. Germline CDR1 reads SGHTA; CDR2 reads FQGNSA. This CDR3 is built from 15 residues.

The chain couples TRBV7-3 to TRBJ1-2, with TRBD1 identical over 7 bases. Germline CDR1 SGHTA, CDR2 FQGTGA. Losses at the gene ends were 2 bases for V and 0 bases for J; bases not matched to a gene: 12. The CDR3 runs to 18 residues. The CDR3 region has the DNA TGTGCCAGCAGCTTAGCAGGGGGGACAGCATGGCCTAACTATGGCTACACCTTC. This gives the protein CASSLAGGTAWPNYGYTF.

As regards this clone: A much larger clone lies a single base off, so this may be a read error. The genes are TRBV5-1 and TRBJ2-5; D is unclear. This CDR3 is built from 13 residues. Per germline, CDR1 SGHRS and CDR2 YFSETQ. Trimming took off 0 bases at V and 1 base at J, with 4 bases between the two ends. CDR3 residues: CASSLGTQETQYF. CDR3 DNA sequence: TGCGCCAGCAGCTTGGGGACCCAAGAGACCCAGTACTTC.

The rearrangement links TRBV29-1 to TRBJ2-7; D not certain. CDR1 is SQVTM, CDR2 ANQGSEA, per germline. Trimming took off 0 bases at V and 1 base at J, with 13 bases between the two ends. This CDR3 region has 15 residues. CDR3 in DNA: TGCAGCGTTGAAGATCGACGGGCCCCTTCCTACGAGCAGTACTTC. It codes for CSVEDRRAPSYEQYF.

CDR3 sequence: CASSSSGSSYNEQFF. CDR3 sequence (DNA): TGCGCCAGCAGCTCTAGCGGCAGCTCCTACAATGAGCAGTTCTTC. The chain joins TRBV4-1 to TRBJ2-1, with 7 bases matching TRBD2. V shed 5 bases and J 0 bases; nucleotides not matched to a gene: 4. Per the germline V gene, CDR1 is MGHRA and CDR2 is YSYEKL. The CDR3 is made up of 15 amino acids.

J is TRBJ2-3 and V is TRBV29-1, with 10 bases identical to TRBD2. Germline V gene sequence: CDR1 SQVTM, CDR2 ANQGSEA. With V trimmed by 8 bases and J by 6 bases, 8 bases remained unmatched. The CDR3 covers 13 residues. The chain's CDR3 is CSTTSGNGDTQYF. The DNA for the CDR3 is TGCAGCACCACTAGCGGGAACGGGGATACGCAGTATTTT.